The clone carrying this T cell receptor (beta chain) was recorded at least ten times. Its antigen is currently unknown. Unique molecular identifiers featured in how the TCRbeta library was prepared. TCRdb reprocessed the PCR reads with MiXCR, giving one entry per CDR3 protein. The sample consists of about 280,000 distinct CDR3 sequences, 11% of them appearing once. The data are from a study of T-cell reconstitution after alpha-beta-depleted transplantation in children. Study observations and caveats: T-cell counts and diversity at one year post-transplant came mainly from newly produced T cells. There were some patients whose high TCRbeta diversity at day 60 came from surviving recipient T cells and thymic progenitors. The origin of alpha-beta T cells about two months after transplant was reportedly several hundred expanded graft clones.

Trimming pared 9 bases from V and 0 bases from J, leaving 18 bases between. Germline loops: CDR1 SGHVS, CDR2 FNYEAQ. The CDR3 spans 15 residues. This material consisted of peripheral blood, taken 180 days after TCRalphabeta/CD19-depleted stem cell transplant. The rearrangement links TRBV7-6 to TRBJ2-7; possible D gene TRBD2, 6 bases. The receptor's source is a male patient between 2 and 9 years old who had a stem cell transplant for chronic granulomatous disease, so the T cells may come from the graft donor. The CDR3 coding sequence is TGTGCCAGAACCACCCAGGGCGGGACCTCCTACGAGCAGTACTTC. Its translation is CARTTQGGTSYEQYF.